Ten or more counts support the clone carrying this T cell receptor (beta chain). The data were taken from a study of CD8+CD57+ T cells in acquired aplastic anemia. The CDR3 consists of 15 residues. Per the germline V gene, CDR1 is SNHLY and CDR2 is FYNNEI. Trimming stripped 6 bases from V and 7 bases from J, with 16 bases between. Genomic DNA, serving as template, underwent TCR beta VDJ and CDR3 profiling. TCRdb processed the reads anew with MiXCR; each CDR3 protein has one entry. The profile covers about 220,000 distinct CDR3 sequences, with approximately 35% appearing a single time and around 1.1% taken by the ten largest.

The sample comprised sorted CD4+, CD8+, or CD8+CD57+ T cells (not recorded which) from PBMCs. The J gene is TRBJ1-6, the V gene TRBV2; the D gene is possibly TRBD1 (6 bases). The clonotype originates from a human donor in good health, serving as a control. The CDR3 spells CASSAGTPGNSPLHF. DNA for the CDR3: TGTGCCAGCAGCGCCGGGACACCCGGGAATTCACCCCTCCACTTT.